This entry describes one T cell receptor beta chain. Its antigen is not yet known. No base quality values were provided; no much bigger clone lies one nucleotide off. The CDR3 regions of human TCRbeta chains were analyzed by immunosequencing. The source study handled its data this way. TCRs in the repertoires were matched against a reference library of SARS-CoV-2-specific TCRs that had been generated with the MIRA antigen-specificity platform. Breadth was defined as the fraction of unique TCRs that were SARS-CoV-2-associated, and depth was defined as the fraction of total T cells that were SARS-CoV-2-associated. Each spike-specific TCR was assigned to its reactive spike region and to a CD4 or CD8 class using the MIRA data. Log10-transformed breadth and depth values were compared by one-way ANOVA with Sidak's multiple comparisons tests. TCRdb re-hosts the immuneACCESS table, in-frame sequences only. Its copies lack some clones; in the studies checked, an unresolved V gene accounts for under half of them, and the cause for the rest is not known. V and J calls and clone size are those listed in that table; D and trimming were worked out from the DNA. For this sample there are about 150,000 clones; approximately 91% appear just once. The biggest ten clones account for under 8% of the sample.

The CDR3 holds 15 amino acids from the cysteine to the phenylalanine. The sequence is cut down to CDR3 DNA, 45 bases in frame from base 1. This entry comes from a study of T cell responses to AZD1222 COVID-19 vaccine (dated by TCRdb to the early 2020s). Regarding the complete study: A total of 230 to 250 trial participants underwent TCR sequencing, of whom 200 to 220 received two doses of AZD1222 and about 26 received two doses of the MenACWY control vaccine. Trial participants were enrolled into age subgroups of 18-55, 56-69 and 70-plus years, which contained 148, 28 and 57 TCR-sequenced participants, respectively.

The investigation overall reported the following: Participants were mostly white British and included more females than males, and it was suggested by the authors that clonal diversity may have been underestimated. Conclusions about previously exposed vaccinees were limited because only a handful of AZD1222 recipients were SARS-CoV-2 seropositive at baseline. In the small 56-69-year group, the increase in depth fell short of significance, most likely because of low power. Nearly half of unique spike-specific TCRs reportedly recognized epitopes outside regions mutated in the B.1.351 and B.1.1.7 variants. After two AZD1222 doses, both the breadth and the depth of spike-specific TCRs were significantly higher than at day 0 and than in MenACWY recipients. Vaccine-associated CD4 TCRs spanned the whole spike protein, with dominant responses in regions 160-218 and 743-854. Because no day 14 peak-response samples were available, repertoires were characterized only after the peak T cell response.

The time point label for this specimen denotes: sample from adult after SARS-CoV-2 infection, after symptom onset. Two convalescent COVID-19 patients, sampled after symptom onset from adults with prior SARS-CoV-2 infection, were also TCR-sequenced for comparison. This clonotype originated in an adult who had recovered from COVID-19. The chain couples TRBV7-5 to TRBJ2-1; the table calls TRBD2, which could not be checked here. TRBV7-5 is a pseudogene locus. Sequencing was performed on peripheral blood, taken after recovery from COVID-19. The DNA sequence follows: TGTGCCAGAAGCCCGGGACTAGCGGGGTACAATGAGCAGTTCTTC. This gives the protein CARSPGLAGYNEQFF.